This TCR beta chain was documented in a study of cytomegalovirus exposure and HLA in healthy donors. Sequenced by immunoSEQ multiplex PCR; TCRdb stores in-frame clones only, minus some. In the table there are 250,000 to 300,000 clones, 85% to 90% of which are singletons. V lost 0 bases and J 6 bases, leaving 15 bases between the germline ends. Germline CDR1 reads SGHRS; CDR2 reads YFSETQ. The CDR3 has 16 residues. The sequencing input was PBMCs. This clonotype originated in a woman younger than 35 in good health and CMV-seronegative. The V and J genes are TRBV5-1 and TRBJ2-2; D may be TRBD2 (5 bases). The CDR3 here is CASSLGSSSQSGELFF. For the CDR3, the DNA is TGCGCCAGCAGCTTGGGGTCTAGCTCTCAATCCGGGGAGCTGTTTTTT. Looking up the rest from reference TRBV5-1 and TRBJ2-2 gives the full variable domain: KAGVTQTPRYLIKTRGQQVTLSCSPISGHRSVSWYQQTPGQGLQFLFEYFSETQRNKGNFPGRFSGRQFSNSRSEMNVSTLELGDSALYLCASSLGSSSQSGELFFGEGSRLTVL.